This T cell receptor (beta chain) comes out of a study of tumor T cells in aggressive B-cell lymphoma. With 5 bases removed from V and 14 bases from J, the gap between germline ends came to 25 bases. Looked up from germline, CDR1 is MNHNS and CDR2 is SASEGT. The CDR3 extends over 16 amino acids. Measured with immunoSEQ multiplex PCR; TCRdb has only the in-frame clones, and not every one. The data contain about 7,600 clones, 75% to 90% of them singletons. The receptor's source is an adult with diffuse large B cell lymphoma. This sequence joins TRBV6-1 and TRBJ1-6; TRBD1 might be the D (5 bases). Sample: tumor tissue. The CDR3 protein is CASSKEGEVYYGTLHF. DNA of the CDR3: TGTGCCAGCAGTAAAGAAGGGGAGGTCTATTATGGGACCCTCCACTTT.